This is a list of T cell receptor beta chains from one sample in a study of T cell repertoires in cytomegalovirus infection. TCRdb re-analysed the reads in MiXCR, keeping a single row per CDR3 protein. The profile covers about 69,000 distinct CDR3 sequences, with about 26% appearing a single time and roughly 65% taken by the ten largest. Their recognized antigens are unknown. Sequenced here: CD8+ T cells from cultured PBMCs, sampled from culture after CMV antigen stimulation. The receptors derive from a human donor in good health (CMV status not recorded). Some clones in this sample may be carry-over from other donors' samples. CDR3s include the opening cysteine and the closing phenylalanine or tryptophan. D genes are given only for firm matches. Not all rows give a size; the values are once, few, many and, for expanded clones, a class.

clone_size d_call j_call v_call cdr3_nt cdr3_aa
NA TRBD1 TRBJ1-2 TRBV30 TGTGCCTGGAGTATGACGGACCTCCTCGGGGACAGGGAGAACTATGGCTACACCTTC CAWSMTDLLGDRENYGYTF
NA TRBD2 TRBJ2-3 TRBV3-1 TGTGCCAGCAGCCTGACTAGCGGGTTGGCAGATACGCAGTATTTT CASSLTSGLADTQYF
NA TRBD1 TRBJ2-7 TRBV4-1 TGCGCCAGCAGCCAAGATCTGGCACAGGGGAGAGGAGAGCAGTACTTC CASSQDLAQGRGEQYF
few NA TRBJ2-7 TRBV9 TGTGCCAGCAGCCCCTCGACAGGAGCCTACGAGCAGTACTTC CASSPSTGAYEQYF
NA TRBD1 TRBJ1-2 TRBV27 TGTGCCAGCAGTTTAAGCCGTTTCGGACAGGGAGTTGGCTACACCTTC CASSLSRFGQGVGYTF
NA TRBD2 TRBJ2-5 TRBV6-4 TGTGCCAGCAGTGGGACTAGCGGGGGACCTCAAGAGACCCAGTACTTC CASSGTSGGPQETQYF
many TRBD2 TRBJ2-1 TRBV7-9 TGTGCCAGCAGCCCCCGGACTAGTGTAAGCTACAATGAGCAGTTCTTC CASSPRTSVSYNEQFF
NA TRBD2 TRBJ2-1 TRBV20-1 TGCAGTGCTAGAAGACTAGCGGACAATGAGCAGTTCTTC CSARRLADNEQFF
NA NA TRBJ1-6 TRBV12-3/TRBV12-4 TGTGTCGGTATTATCAGTCGAGCGGGGATCCTCCACTATAATTCACCCCTCCACTTT CVGIISRAGILHYNSPLHF
few TRBD1 TRBJ1-2 TRBV27 TGTGCCAGCAGCCTAACCGGGACAGGGTGGTATGGCTACACCTTC CASSLTGTGWYGYTF
few TRBD2 TRBJ2-1 TRBV7-9 TGTGCCAGCAGCTTATCAACTAGCGGTTACAATGAGCAGTTCTTC CASSLSTSGYNEQFF
few NA TRBJ1-2 TRBV4-3 TGCGCCAGCAGCCAAGATCTCGCGGAGAGGACACCCTATGGCTACACCTTC CASSQDLAERTPYGYTF
few TRBD1 TRBJ2-5 TRBV27 TGTGCCAGCAGCGGGACAGAAGAGACCCAGTACTTC CASSGTEETQYF
many NA TRBJ1-5 TRBV11-2 TGTGCCAGCAGCTTCCGGACGGGCCCCGATCAGCCCCAGCATTTT CASSFRTGPDQPQHF
many TRBD1 TRBJ2-7 TRBV7-6 TGTGCCAGCAGTTTCGGGACAGGGGCAAACTACGAGCAGTACTTC CASSFGTGANYEQYF
few TRBD1 TRBJ1-2 TRBV7-9 TGTGCCAGCAGCCACGGAGGGACAGGGAGGTATGGCTACACCTTC CASSHGGTGRYGYTF
many TRBD2 TRBJ2-5 TRBV4-1 TGCGCCAGCAGCCAAGAACGGCTAGCGGAAGAGACCCAGTACTTC CASSQERLAEETQYF
NA NA TRBJ2-2 TRBV25-1 TGTGCCAGCAGTGAATGGACGAAGTCGAACACCGGGGAGCTGTTTTTT CASSEWTKSNTGELFF
many NA TRBJ2-1 TRBV28 TGTGCCAGCAGTGTTGCGGGGCCACCTTACAATGAGCAGTTCTTC CASSVAGPPYNEQFF
NA NA TRBJ1-2 TRBV7-9 TGTGCCAGCAGCTTAGGAGTCTATGGCTACACCTTC CASSLGVYGYTF
few TRBD1 TRBJ1-2 TRBV7-2 TGTGCCAGCAGTGTTACCGGGACAGATAACTATGGCTACACCTTC CASSVTGTDNYGYTF
NA NA TRBJ2-7 TRBV4-1 TGCGCCAGCAGCCAAGATACCGGGATCAACGAGCAGTACTTC CASSQDTGINEQYF
NA TRBD1 TRBJ2-4 TRBV7-3 TGTGCCAGCAGCCAACAGGGGGCCAAAAACATTCAGTACTTC CASSQQGAKNIQYF
NA TRBD1 TRBJ1-1 TRBV5-4 TGTGCCAGCAGCCCTAGACAGGGCGGTGAAGCTTTCTTT CASSPRQGGEAFF
few NA TRBJ1-2 TRBV20-1 TGCAGTGCTAGAGATAGTCTGCATTCCGGGAAGTATGGCTACACCTTC CSARDSLHSGKYGYTF
few NA TRBJ2-7 TRBV7-4 TGTGCCAGCAGCTTTATCGCCTCCTACGAGCAGTACTTC CASSFIASYEQYF
NA NA TRBJ1-1 TRBV3-1 TGTGCCAGCAGCCCCCCCGTGGTCAGGGAGGGCCCAGACACTGAAGCTTTCTTT CASSPPVVREGPDTEAFF
few NA TRBJ2-5 TRBV6-6 TGTGCCAGCAGAGACGAAATACAAGAGACCCAGTACTTC CASRDEIQETQYF
few NA TRBJ2-7 TRBV12-3/TRBV12-4 TGTGCCAGCAGTTTGGTCACCATCTACGAGCAGTACTTC CASSLVTIYEQYF
few TRBD1 TRBJ2-6 TRBV6-6 TGTGCCAGCAGTTACTCGAACAGGGGGAATGGGGCCAACGTCCTGACTTTC CASSYSNRGNGANVLTF
NA TRBD2 TRBJ2-7 TRBV27 TGTGCCAGCAGTGAGTCTAGCGGCCCCTACGAGCAGTACTTC CASSESSGPYEQYF
NA TRBD2 TRBJ2-1 TRBV5-1 TGCGCCAGCGGACCAAGCGGGAGCTCCTACAATGAGCAGTTCTTC CASGPSGSSYNEQFF
few TRBD1 TRBJ2-6 TRBV28 TGTGCCAGCAGTTTACTAACGGACAGGCCGAACTCTGGGGCCAACGTCCTGACTTTC CASSLLTDRPNSGANVLTF
NA NA TRBJ2-1 TRBV5-6 TGTGCCAGCAGCTTGGGGGTGAGTGAGCAGTTCTTC CASSLGVSEQFF
few NA TRBJ1-2 TRBV6-1 TGTGCCAGCACCCTAACCGGGGTCGGCTACACCTTC CASTLTGVGYTF
NA TRBD1 TRBJ1-2 TRBV20-1 TGCAGTGCTAGACCCTGGGAGGGGACAGGGCAAAGGGAAGGCTATGGCTACACCTTC CSARPWEGTGQREGYGYTF
NA NA TRBJ2-1 TRBV20-1 TGCAGTGCTAGAGGGACCTACAATGAGCAGTTCTTC CSARGTYNEQFF
many TRBD1 TRBJ1-5 TRBV28 TGTGCCAGCAGTCGACAGGGGGGCGCTCAGCCCCAGCATTTT CASSRQGGAQPQHF
once NA TRBJ2-4 TRBV20-1 TGCAGTACTAGAGATGGCGGGGACGCCAAAAACATTCAGTACTTC CSTRDGGDAKNIQYF
few TRBD1 TRBJ1-1 TRBV7-9 TGTGCCAGCAGAAAACAGGGGGGAATGAACACTGAAGCTTTCTTT CASRKQGGMNTEAFF
NA NA TRBJ2-7 TRBV5-6 TGTGCCAGCAACCGTGGGATTTCCTACGAGCAGTACTTC CASNRGISYEQYF